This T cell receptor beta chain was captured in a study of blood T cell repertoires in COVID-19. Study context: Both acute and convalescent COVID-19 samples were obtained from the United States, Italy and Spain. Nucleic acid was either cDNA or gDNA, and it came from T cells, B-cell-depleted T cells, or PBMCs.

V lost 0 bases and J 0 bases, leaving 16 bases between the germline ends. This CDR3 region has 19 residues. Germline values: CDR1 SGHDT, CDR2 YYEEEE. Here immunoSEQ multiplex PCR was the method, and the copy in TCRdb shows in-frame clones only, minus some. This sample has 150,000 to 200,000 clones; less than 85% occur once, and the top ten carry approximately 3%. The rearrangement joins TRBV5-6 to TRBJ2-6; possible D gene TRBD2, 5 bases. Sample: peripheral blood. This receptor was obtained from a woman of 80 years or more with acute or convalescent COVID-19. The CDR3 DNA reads TGTGCCAGCAGCTTGGATCTGTCAGCGGACTTCTCTGGGGCCAACGTCCTGACTTTC. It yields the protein CASSLDLSADFSGANVLTF.